This T cell receptor beta chain originates from a study of cytomegalovirus exposure and HLA in healthy donors. Study-wide context: An analysis done earlier identified 120 million or so unique TCR beta sequences from around 180 million T cells.

Samples came from healthy bone marrow donors. General study points: The authors assumed roughly uniform sequencing depth across donors for presence/absence analyses. Researchers reported that a few CMV-associated chains were confirmed in vitro as CMV antigen-specific.

Germline assignment: CDR1 MRHNA and CDR2 SNTAGT. The CDR3 length is 16 residues. V gave up 2 bases and J gave up 0 bases; unmatched junction bases: 0. 13 Jbeta primers and 60 Vbeta primers were used for the PCR. Here immunoSEQ multiplex PCR was the method, and the copy in TCRdb shows in-frame clones only, minus some. This table holds about 180,000 clones, roughly four fifths found once. This clone was recorded a few times. The antigen remains undetermined. This rearrangement joins TRBV6-4 to TRBJ2-6, with 8 bases that match TRBD1. The clonotype originates from a man younger than 35 in good health and CMV-seronegative. The sample comprised PBMCs. The CDR3 here is CASSDTGGSGANVLTF. In nucleotides, the CDR3 is TGTGCCAGCAGTGACACAGGGGGCTCTGGGGCCAACGTCCTGACTTTC.